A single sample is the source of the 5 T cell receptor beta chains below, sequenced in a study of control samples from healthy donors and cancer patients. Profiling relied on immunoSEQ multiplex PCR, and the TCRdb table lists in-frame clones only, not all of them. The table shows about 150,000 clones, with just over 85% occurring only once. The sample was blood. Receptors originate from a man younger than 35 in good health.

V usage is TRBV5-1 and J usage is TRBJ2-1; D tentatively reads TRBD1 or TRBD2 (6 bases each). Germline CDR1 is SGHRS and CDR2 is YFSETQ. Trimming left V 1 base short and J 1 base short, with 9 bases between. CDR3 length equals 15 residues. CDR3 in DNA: TGCGCCAGCAGCTTGACGGGGGCATCCTACAATGAGCAGTTCTTC. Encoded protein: CASSLTGASYNEQFF.

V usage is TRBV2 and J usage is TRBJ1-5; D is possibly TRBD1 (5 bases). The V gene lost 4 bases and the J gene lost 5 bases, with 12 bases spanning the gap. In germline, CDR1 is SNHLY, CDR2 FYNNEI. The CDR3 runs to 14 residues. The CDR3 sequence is CASSGGRTYQPQHF. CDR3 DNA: TGTGCCAGCAGTGGGGGCAGGACCTATCAGCCCCAGCATTTT.

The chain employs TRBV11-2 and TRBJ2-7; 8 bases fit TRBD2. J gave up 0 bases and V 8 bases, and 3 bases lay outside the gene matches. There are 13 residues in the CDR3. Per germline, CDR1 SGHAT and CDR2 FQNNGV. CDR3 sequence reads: CASRGGTSYEQYF. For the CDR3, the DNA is TGTGCCAGCCGCGGGGGGACCTCCTACGAGCAGTACTTC.

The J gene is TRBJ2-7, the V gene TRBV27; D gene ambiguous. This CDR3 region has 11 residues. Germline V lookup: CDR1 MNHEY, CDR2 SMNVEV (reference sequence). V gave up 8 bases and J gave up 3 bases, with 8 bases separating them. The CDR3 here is CASSPGYEQYF. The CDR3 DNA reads TGTGCCAGCTCTCCGGGCTACGAGCAGTACTTC.

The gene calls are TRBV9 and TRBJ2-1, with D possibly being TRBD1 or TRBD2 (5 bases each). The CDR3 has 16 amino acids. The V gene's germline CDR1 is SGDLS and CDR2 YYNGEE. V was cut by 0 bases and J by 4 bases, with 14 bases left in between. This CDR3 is CASSVGVGTKYNEQFF. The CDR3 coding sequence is TGTGCCAGCAGCGTAGGGGTCGGGACCAAGTACAATGAGCAGTTCTTC.